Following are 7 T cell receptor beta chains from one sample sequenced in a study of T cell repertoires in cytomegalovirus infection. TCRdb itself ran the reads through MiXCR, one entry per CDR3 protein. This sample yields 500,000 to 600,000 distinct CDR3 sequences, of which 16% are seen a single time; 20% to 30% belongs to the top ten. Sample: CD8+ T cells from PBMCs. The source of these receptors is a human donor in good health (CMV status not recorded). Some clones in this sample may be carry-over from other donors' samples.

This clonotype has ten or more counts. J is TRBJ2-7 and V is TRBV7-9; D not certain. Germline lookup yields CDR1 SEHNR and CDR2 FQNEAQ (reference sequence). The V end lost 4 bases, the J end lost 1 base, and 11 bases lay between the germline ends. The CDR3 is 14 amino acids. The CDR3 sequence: CASSSSSVSYEQYF. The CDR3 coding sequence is TGTGCCAGCAGCTCCTCGAGTGTATCCTACGAGCAGTACTTC.

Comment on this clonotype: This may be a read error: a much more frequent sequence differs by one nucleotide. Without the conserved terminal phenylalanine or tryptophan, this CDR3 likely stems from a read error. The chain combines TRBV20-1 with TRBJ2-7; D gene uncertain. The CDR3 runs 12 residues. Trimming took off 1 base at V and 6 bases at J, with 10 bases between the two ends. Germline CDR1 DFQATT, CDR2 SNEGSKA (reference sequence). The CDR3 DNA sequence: TGCAGTGCTAGAGCTGAGGCTGCCGAGCAGTACTTA. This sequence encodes CSARAEAAEQYL.

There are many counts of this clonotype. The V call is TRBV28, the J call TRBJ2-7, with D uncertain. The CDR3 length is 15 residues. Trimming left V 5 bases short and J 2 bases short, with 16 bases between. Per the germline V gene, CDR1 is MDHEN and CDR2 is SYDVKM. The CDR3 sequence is CASSRPLYGTYEQYF. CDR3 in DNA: TGTGCCAGCAGTCGTCCCCTCTACGGTACCTACGAGCAGTACTTC.

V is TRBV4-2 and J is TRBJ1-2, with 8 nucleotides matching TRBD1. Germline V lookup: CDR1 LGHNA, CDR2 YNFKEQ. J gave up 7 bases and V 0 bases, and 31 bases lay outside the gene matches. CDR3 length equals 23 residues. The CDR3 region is CASSQERLQGDIVLYDLYSGYTF. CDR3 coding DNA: TGTGCCAGCAGCCAAGAGAGGCTACAGGGGGATATCGTTTTATACGACCTATACAGTGGCTACACCTTC.

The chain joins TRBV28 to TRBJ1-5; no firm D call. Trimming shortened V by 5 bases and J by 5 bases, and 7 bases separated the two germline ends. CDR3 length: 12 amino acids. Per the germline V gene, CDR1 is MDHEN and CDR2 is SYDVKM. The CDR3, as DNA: TGTGCCAGCAGTCCCCAGGATCAGCCCCAGCATTTT. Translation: CASSPQDQPQHF.

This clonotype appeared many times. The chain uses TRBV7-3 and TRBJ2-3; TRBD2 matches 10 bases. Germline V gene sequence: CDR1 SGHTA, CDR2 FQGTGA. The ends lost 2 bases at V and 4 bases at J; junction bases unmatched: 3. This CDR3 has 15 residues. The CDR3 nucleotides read TGTGCCAGCAGCTTACTAGCGGGAGCTGCAGATACGCAGTATTTT. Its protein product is CASSLLAGAADTQYF.

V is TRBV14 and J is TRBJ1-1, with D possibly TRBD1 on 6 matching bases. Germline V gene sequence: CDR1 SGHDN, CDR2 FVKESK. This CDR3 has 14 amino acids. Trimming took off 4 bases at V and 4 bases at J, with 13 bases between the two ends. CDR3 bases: TGTGCCAGCAGCCCGCACACAGGGCGCACTGAAGCTTTCTTT. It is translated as CASSPHTGRTEAFF.